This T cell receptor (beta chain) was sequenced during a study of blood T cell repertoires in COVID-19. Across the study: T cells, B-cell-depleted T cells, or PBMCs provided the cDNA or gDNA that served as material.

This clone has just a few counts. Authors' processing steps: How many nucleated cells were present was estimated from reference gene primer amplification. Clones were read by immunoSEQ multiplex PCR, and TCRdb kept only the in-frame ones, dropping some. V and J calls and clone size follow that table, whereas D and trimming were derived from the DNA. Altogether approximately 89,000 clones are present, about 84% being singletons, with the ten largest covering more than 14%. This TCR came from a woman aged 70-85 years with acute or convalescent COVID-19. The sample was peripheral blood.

The CDR3 sequence is CASSLDTVATNEKLFF. Here the CDR3 DNA reads TGTGCCAGCAGCTTAGATACGGTTGCAACTAATGAAAAACTGTTTTTT. V gene TRBV7-9 combines with J gene TRBJ1-4, with unresolved D. Germline values: CDR1 SEHNR, CDR2 FQNEAQ (reference sequence). CDR3 size: 16 residues. Trimming removed 1 base from V and 0 bases from J, with 9 bases in between.